The 19 T cell receptor beta chains presented below share a single source sample, sequenced in a study of cytomegalovirus exposure and HLA in healthy donors. Primers included in the PCR were 60 Vbeta and 13 Jbeta primers. Generated by immunoSEQ multiplex PCR, the TCRdb table keeps only in-frame clones and is missing some. The table lists over 90,000 clones, roughly four fifths of them singletons, with more than 4.5% in the top ten. Sequencing input: PBMCs. All receptors derive from a man aged 35 to 55 in good health and CMV-seropositive.

Turning to this clone: The junction does not match germline at one end; this may be a read error. V gene TRBV23-1 combines with J gene TRBJ1-1; D gene ambiguous. TRBV23-1 belongs to the ORF category, with a function that is uncertain. This CDR3 spans 13 amino acids. Written as DNA, the CDR3 is TGCGCCAGCAGTCAACCAGATAACACTAAAGCTTTCTTT. Translating gives CASSQPDNTKAFF.

The chain joins TRBV19 to TRBJ1-5; 8 bases are a match to TRBD1. V dropped 5 bases and J dropped 9; count of bases not matched to a gene: 9. The CDR3 extends over 14 amino acids. Germline CDR1 reads LNHDA; CDR2 reads SQIVND (reference sequence). Written as DNA, the CDR3 is TGTGCCAGTAGTCAAGGACAGGGCCTGCGGCCCCAGCATTTT. It is translated as CASSQGQGLRPQHF.

The V call is TRBV6-5, the J call TRBJ1-4; TRBD1 matches at 9 bases. Trimming at V came to 6 bases and at J to 4 bases, leaving 3 bases not matched to a gene. Germline CDR1 reads MNHEY; CDR2 reads SVGAGI. The CDR3 has 14 residues. The chain's CDR3 is CASRQGANNEKLFF. In nucleotides, the CDR3 is TGTGCCAGCAGACAGGGGGCCAATAATGAAAAACTGTTTTTT.

The chain recombines TRBV6-5 with TRBJ2-4; maybe TRBD2 (6 bases). CDR3 length equals 13 residues. From germline, CDR1 is MNHEY and CDR2 SVGAGI. Trimming stripped 7 bases from V and 8 bases from J, with 15 bases between. The CDR3 bases are TGTGCCAGCAAGACTAGATTTGGGGACATTCAGTACTTC. Protein sequence: CASKTRFGDIQYF.

About this clone itself: A read error is the likely source, as a far larger clone sits one nucleotide away. V gene TRBV7-9 combines with J gene TRBJ1-5; D is perhaps TRBD1 (6 bases). V was clipped by 6 bases and J by 2 bases, with 14 bases between them. Germline V lookup: CDR1 SEHNR, CDR2 FQNEAQ (reference sequence). The CDR3 covers 15 residues. The CDR3 DNA reads TGTGCCAGCAGTAGTGCAGGGGCGGGCAATCAGCCCCAGCATTTT. Translation: CASSSAGAGNQPQHF.

This clone came up once. The CDR3 nucleotides are TGTGCCATCAGTATGACAGTTAGCAATCAGCCCCAGCATTTT. Its protein is CAISMTVSNQPQHF. The chain carries TRBV10-3 and TRBJ1-5, with a possible D match to TRBD1 (5 bases). The CDR3 has 14 residues. V lost 5 bases and J 0 bases, leaving 8 bases between the germline ends. CDR1 is ENHRY, CDR2 SYGVKD, per germline.

This chain uses TRBV19 with TRBJ1-2; 8 bases map to TRBD1. The ends lost 11 bases at V and 2 bases at J; junction bases unmatched: 7. Germline V lookup: CDR1 LNHDA, CDR2 SQIVND (reference sequence). The CDR3 extends over 13 amino acids. This CDR3 is CAVAGGANYGYTF. The CDR3 DNA reads as TGTGCCGTGGCAGGGGGCGCAAACTATGGCTACACCTTC.

CDR3 amino acids: CAITAGANGNTIYF. The CDR3 DNA reads TGTGCCATCACCGCAGGGGCAAATGGAAACACCATATATTTT. The chain couples TRBV6-1 to TRBJ1-3, with D tentatively TRBD1 (6 bases). The V gene lost 10 bases and the J gene lost 3 bases, with 16 bases spanning the gap. Germline-derived CDR1 and CDR2 are MNHNS and SASEGT. The CDR3 has 14 residues.

This rearrangement joins TRBV2 to TRBJ2-1; 7 nucleotides align to TRBD2. The CDR3 has 12 residues. Germline assignment: CDR1 SNHLY and CDR2 FYNNEI. With V trimmed by 7 bases and J by 6 bases, 3 bases remained unmatched. The DNA of the CDR3 is TGTGCCAGCAAAGAGCGGGGCAATGAGCAGTTCTTC. Its translation: CASKERGNEQFF. The whole variable domain, remainder taken from reference TRBV2 and TRBJ2-1, is EPEVTQTPSHQVTQMGQEVILRCVPISNHLYFYWYRQILGQKVEFLVSFYNNEISEKSEIFDDQFSVERPDGSNFTLKIRSTKLEDSAMYFCASKERGNEQFFGPGTRLTVL.

V usage is TRBV27 and J usage is TRBJ2-2; 13 bases match TRBD2. Germline V gene sequence: CDR1 MNHEY, CDR2 SMNVEV (reference sequence). The V segment lost 4 bases and the J segment 6 bases; nucleotides outside the gene matches: 5. This CDR3 comprises 16 residues. DNA for the CDR3: TGTGCCAGCAGTTCGACCACTAGCGGGGGGGCCGGGGAGCTGTTTTTT. This codes for CASSSTTSGGAGELFF.

The CDR3 spells CASSLGDTSNYGYTF. CDR3 coding DNA: TGTGCCAGCAGCTTAGGGGACACTTCTAACTATGGCTACACCTTC. The chain employs TRBV7-8 and TRBJ1-2, with D perhaps TRBD1 (6 bases). V was pared by 1 base and J by 0 bases, with 9 bases between. The CDR3 extends over 15 amino acids. Germline assignment: CDR1 SGHVS and CDR2 FQNEAQ.

The rearrangement links TRBV12-5 to TRBJ2-2; TRBD2 aligns across 13 bases. Germline-derived CDR1 and CDR2 are LGHNT and FRNRAP. The CDR3 consists of 18 residues. With 4 bases clipped from V and 2 bases from J, the junction kept 7 bases outside the gene matches. The DNA of the CDR3 is TGTGCTAGTGGTTCCAGGACTAGCGGGAGTATAAACACCGGGGAGCTGTTTTTT. Translating it yields CASGSRTSGSINTGELFF.

This chain connects TRBV4-2 to TRBJ2-2; the D gene is possibly TRBD1 (5 bases). Germline V gives CDR1 LGHNA, CDR2 YNFKEQ. The CDR3 length is 15 residues. V dropped 5 bases and J dropped 5 bases, with 15 bases sitting between them. CDR3 sequence (DNA): TGTGCCAGCAGCGCAAGTCCAGGACAAACCGGGGAGCTGTTTTTT. Translation: CASSASPGQTGELFF.

The rearrangement uses TRBV18 and TRBJ2-3; D may be TRBD1 (6 bases). Per germline, CDR1 KGHSH and CDR2 LQKENI. Trimming cost V 5 bases and J 1 base, with 13 bases left between them. The CDR3 sequence is 15 residues long. The DNA for the CDR3 is TGTGCCAGCTCATTAGGTAGGACAGGCACAGATACGCAGTATTTT. Its protein is CASSLGRTGTDTQYF.

The chain uses TRBV5-4 and TRBJ2-5; the match to TRBD1 covers 7 bases. The CDR3 is 14 amino acids. V gave up 2 bases and J gave up 3 bases; unmatched junction bases: 4. Germline lookup yields CDR1 SGHNT and CDR2 YYREEE (reference sequence). The CDR3: CASSFGGQEETQYF. The CDR3 region has the DNA TGTGCCAGCAGCTTTGGTGGACAGGAAGAGACCCAGTACTTC.

CDR3 residues: CASSLGGDAGNTIYF. The CDR3 coding sequence is TGCGCCAGCAGCTTGGGGGGCGACGCTGGAAACACCATATATTTT. V and J are TRBV5-1 and TRBJ1-3; TRBD1 might be the D (5 bases). The length of the CDR3 is 15 residues. The V gene's germline CDR1 is SGHRS and CDR2 YFSETQ. With 0 bases removed from V and 2 bases from J, the gap between germline ends came to 9 bases.

About this clone itself: The identical CDR3 is also encoded by other nucleotide sequences in the sample. The chain links TRBV5-1 to TRBJ2-5, with 7 positions matching TRBD1. J gave up 4 bases and V 0 bases, and 3 bases lay outside the gene matches. The length of the CDR3 is 14 residues. Germline loops: CDR1 SGHRS, CDR2 YFSETQ. The CDR3 DNA sequence: TGCGCCAGCAGCTTGGACAGGGGAAGAGAGACCCAGTACTTC. It specifies CASSLDRGRETQYF.

V and J are TRBV7-9 and TRBJ1-2; D remains ambiguous. This CDR3 is built from 15 residues. The germline V gene has CDR1 SEHNR and CDR2 FQNEAQ (reference sequence). Trimming left V 0 bases short and J 4 bases short, with 12 bases between. The CDR3 nucleotides are TGTGCCAGCAGCTTAGCGAGGGCCGGGAGCTATGGCTACACCTTC. Residues: CASSLARAGSYGYTF. Combining the CDR3 with reference TRBV7-9 and TRBJ1-2 gives the whole variable domain DTGVSQNPRHKITKRGQNVTFRCDPISEHNRLYWYRQTLGQGPEFLTYFQNEAQLEKSRLLSDRFSAERPKGSFSTLEIQRTEQGDSAMYLCASSLARAGSYGYTFGSGTRLTVV.

The V gene is TRBV18, the J gene TRBJ1-6; TRBD1 matches 7 bases. Germline V gene lookup returns CDR1 KGHSH and CDR2 LQKENI. The CDR3 runs to 14 residues. With V trimmed by 3 bases and J by 9 bases, 5 bases remained unmatched. This CDR3 reads CASSPGQGGSPLHF. The DNA for the CDR3 is TGTGCCAGCTCACCGGGGCAGGGGGGTTCACCCCTCCACTTT.